The sequence of this TCR beta chain was determined in a study of monozygotic twins with inflammatory bowel disease. Study results and caveats: The data gave no support to a single strong IBD-associated signal or clonotype.

TCRdb re-called the 5' RACE reads and catalogs CDR3 proteins one per entry, DNA excluded. The table gives 350,000 to 500,000 distinct CDR3 sequences; the top ten clones make up about 2.6% of it. The CDR3 loop spans 15 amino acids. Germline-derived CDR1 and CDR2 are SGDLS and YYNGEE. Turning to this clonotype: Its matching antigen is unknown.

This chain links TRBV9 with TRBJ2-3; TCRdb calls TRBD1, which cannot be checked without DNA. The sequencing input was blood. The sequence came from a human donor with ulcerative colitis or Crohn's disease, or a healthy co-twin of an affected twin (not recorded which). This CDR3 reads CASSTTGTRGDTQYF. Combining the CDR3 with reference TRBV9 and TRBJ2-3 gives the whole variable domain DSGVTQTPKHLITATGQRVTLRCSPRSGDLSVYWYQQSLDQGLQFLIQYYNGEERAKGNILERFSAQQFPDLHSELNLSSLELGDSALYFCASSTTGTRGDTQYFGPGTRLTVL.